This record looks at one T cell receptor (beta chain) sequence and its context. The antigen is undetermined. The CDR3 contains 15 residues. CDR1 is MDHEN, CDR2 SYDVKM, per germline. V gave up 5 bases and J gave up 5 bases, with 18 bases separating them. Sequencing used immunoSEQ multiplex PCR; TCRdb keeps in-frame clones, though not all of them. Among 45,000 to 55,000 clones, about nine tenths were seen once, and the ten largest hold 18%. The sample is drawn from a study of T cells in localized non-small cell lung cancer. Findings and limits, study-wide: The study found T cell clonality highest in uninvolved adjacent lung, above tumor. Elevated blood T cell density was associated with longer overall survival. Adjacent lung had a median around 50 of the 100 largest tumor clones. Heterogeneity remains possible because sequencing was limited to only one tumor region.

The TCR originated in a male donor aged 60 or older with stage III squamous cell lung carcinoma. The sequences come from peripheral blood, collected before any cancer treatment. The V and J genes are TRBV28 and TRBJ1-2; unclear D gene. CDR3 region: CASSDRTGGLYGYTF. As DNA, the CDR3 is TGTGCCAGCAGTGACCGAACGGGAGGTTTATATGGCTACACCTTC.